The rows below give T cell receptor beta chains drawn from one sample of a study of cytomegalovirus exposure and HLA in healthy donors. The method was immunoSEQ multiplex PCR; TCRdb's version includes in-frame clones alone and lacks a portion of them. Among 130,000 to 150,000 clones listed, 60% to 80% were seen once. Material for sequencing was PBMCs. The origin of the receptors is a woman in her 40s in good health and CMV-seropositive. CDR3s include the opening cysteine and the closing phenylalanine or tryptophan. A D gene is named only where the DNA matches it firmly. Rows give clone size only sometimes, using once, few, many, or a class for an expanded clone.

V: TRBV28; D: TRBD1; size: .; J: TRBJ2-7; DNA: TGTGCCAGCAGTTATCCGGGACAGGGGAGCGCCGAGCAGTACTTC; CDR3: CASSYPGQGSAEQYF
V: TRBV7-6; D: TRBD1; size: .; J: TRBJ1-1; DNA: TGTGCCAGCAGCTTAGACCTCGACAGGGGGAACACTGAAGCTTTCTTT; CDR3: CASSLDLDRGNTEAFF
V: TRBV6-4; D: .; size: .; J: TRBJ1-5; DNA: TGTGCCAGCAGTGAGGAGGAAGGTCAGCCCCAGCATTTT; CDR3: CASSEEEGQPQHF
V: TRBV19; D: .; size: .; J: TRBJ1-5; DNA: TGTGCCAGTAGAGTTAGGGGTCCGGATCAGCCCCAGCATTTT; CDR3: CASRVRGPDQPQHF
V: TRBV5-1; D: TRBD1; size: .; J: TRBJ1-6; DNA: TGCGCCAGCAGCTTGGGTCATCCGGGACAGGGGGATGGTTCACCCCTCCACTTT; CDR3: CASSLGHPGQGDGSPLHF
V: TRBV6-1; D: .; size: .; J: TRBJ1-6; DNA: TGTGCCAGCACTCCGACTCTTCTTAATTCACCCCTCCACTTT; CDR3: CASTPTLLNSPLHF
V: TRBV19; D: .; size: .; J: TRBJ2-7; DNA: TGTGCCAGTAGTGAGACTCCAACCTACGAGCAGTACTTC; CDR3: CASSETPTYEQYF
V: TRBV13; D: .; size: few; J: TRBJ1-1; DNA: TGTGCCAGCACCCAAAGGGGCCCTGTCAACACTGAAGCTTTCTTT; CDR3: CASTQRGPVNTEAFF
V: TRBV6-1; D: TRBD1; size: .; J: TRBJ1-4; DNA: TGTGCCAGCAGTGGGACAGGGGATGCTAATGAAAAACTGTTTTTT; CDR3: CASSGTGDANEKLFF
V: TRBV4-1; D: .; size: few; J: TRBJ1-4; DNA: TGCGCCAGCAGTCCCAATGACAGTCCAAATGAAAAACTGTTTTTT; CDR3: CASSPNDSPNEKLFF
V: TRBV5-1; D: .; size: .; J: TRBJ2-7; DNA: TGCGCCAGCAGCTTGGGGACAGCCCAATCCTACGAGCAGTACTTC; CDR3: CASSLGTAQSYEQYF
V: TRBV7-9; D: .; size: .; J: TRBJ2-2; DNA: TGTGCCAGCGCACCCGGGGGACCAGGTATCGGGGAGCTGTTTTTT; CDR3: CASAPGGPGIGELFF
V: TRBV2; D: TRBD2; size: .; J: TRBJ2-7; DNA: TGTGCCAGCAGTTCTAAGCGGGGGGGTGCCTACGAGCAGTACTTC; CDR3: CASSSKRGGAYEQYF
V: TRBV5-1; D: TRBD1; size: .; J: TRBJ2-7; DNA: TGCGCCAGCAGTGACAGGGGGTACGAGCAGTACTTC; CDR3: CASSDRGYEQYF
V: TRBV19; D: .; size: once; J: TRBJ1-4; DNA: TGTGCCAGTAGTGCCGGCCGGGGAGGTGAAAAACTGTTTTTT; CDR3: CASSAGRGGEKLFF
V: TRBV29-1; D: .; size: .; J: TRBJ1-4; DNA: TGCAGCGTTGACGAGGGGGGGGAAAAACTGTTTTTT; CDR3: CSVDEGGEKLFF
V: TRBV10-3; D: TRBD1; size: .; J: TRBJ1-2; DNA: TGTGCCATCAGTGGGGACAGAGATTTTGGCTACACCTTC; CDR3: CAISGDRDFGYTF
V: TRBV5-4; D: .; size: .; J: TRBJ1-1; DNA: TGTGCCAGCAGCCGCACAGTTACCACTGAAGCTTTCTTT; CDR3: CASSRTVTTEAFF
V: TRBV29-1; D: TRBD1; size: few; J: TRBJ1-2; DNA: TGCAGCGTTACCGGGACAGATTATGGCTACACCTTC; CDR3: CSVTGTDYGYTF
V: TRBV9; D: .; size: .; J: TRBJ1-1; DNA: TGTGCCAGCAGTCCAGGGATTGCGGACACTGAAGCTTTCTTT; CDR3: CASSPGIADTEAFF
V: TRBV13; D: TRBD2; size: .; J: TRBJ2-1; DNA: TGTGCCAGCAGCCCAAGACTAGCGGGGGGGTCGAGCTCCTACAATGAGCAGTTCTTC; CDR3: CASSPRLAGGSSSYNEQFF
V: TRBV10-3; D: .; size: .; J: TRBJ2-5; DNA: TGTGCCATCAGTGAGTCAGGGGGACGGCCTCAAGAGACCCAGTACTTC; CDR3: CAISESGGRPQETQYF
V: TRBV6-1; D: .; size: .; J: TRBJ2-5; DNA: TGTGCCAGCAGTGAGGGGGGTACGGAGACCCAGTACTTC; CDR3: CASSEGGTETQYF
V: TRBV19; D: TRBD1; size: .; J: TRBJ1-2; DNA: TGTGCCAGTAGTTCCTGGACAGGGAGCGACTATGGCTACACCTTC; CDR3: CASSSWTGSDYGYTF
V: TRBV5-1; D: .; size: .; J: TRBJ1-4; DNA: TGCGCCAGCAGCTTGATTAACATGGGGGGTAATGAAAAACTGTTTTTT; CDR3: CASSLINMGGNEKLFF
V: TRBV6-1; D: TRBD1; size: .; J: TRBJ2-4; DNA: TGTGCCAGCAGTGAATTGGGACAGTTAAACATTCAGTACTTC; CDR3: CASSELGQLNIQYF
V: TRBV7-6; D: .; size: .; J: TRBJ1-2; DNA: TGTGCCAGCAGCTTAGCGCCCCGGGTGGACTATGGCTACACCTTC; CDR3: CASSLAPRVDYGYTF
V: TRBV19; D: TRBD1; size: .; J: TRBJ1-2; DNA: TGTGCCAGTAGTATAGGGGCCTTGGGACAGGGGGTCGGCTACACCTTC; CDR3: CASSIGALGQGVGYTF
V: TRBV28; D: TRBD1; size: .; J: TRBJ2-7; DNA: TGTGCCAGCAGAGGACAGGGAGTCCACGAGCAGTACTTC; CDR3: CASRGQGVHEQYF
V: TRBV5-6; D: .; size: .; J: TRBJ2-7; DNA: TGTGCCAGCAGCTTGGGACAGGTATTCGGTTACTACGAGCAGTACTTC; CDR3: CASSLGQVFGYYEQYF
V: TRBV6-5; D: TRBD1; size: .; J: TRBJ2-1; DNA: TGTGCCAGCAGGTCTGGGACAGGGGTGAAAAATGAGCAGTTCTTC; CDR3: CASRSGTGVKNEQFF
V: TRBV4-2; D: TRBD1; size: .; J: TRBJ2-1; DNA: TGTGCCAGCAGCCAAGATCGGGGGACAGGGAAGTTCTTC; CDR3: CASSQDRGTGKFF
V: TRBV20-1; D: .; size: .; J: TRBJ1-2; DNA: TGCAGTGCTAGAGATTTTCCACTTGACACCTTC; CDR3: CSARDFPLDTF
V: TRBV6-1; D: .; size: .; J: TRBJ2-7; DNA: TGTGCCAGCAGGTCTTTTGTCTACGAGCAGTACTTC; CDR3: CASRSFVYEQYF
V: TRBV19; D: .; size: .; J: TRBJ1-3; DNA: TGTGCCAGCCAGGGCTTTGCGGGAAACACCATATATTTT; CDR3: CASQGFAGNTIYF
V: TRBV5-4; D: TRBD2; size: .; J: TRBJ2-1; DNA: TGTGCCAGCAGCTTCACCGGGACTAGCGCCTACAATGAGCAGTTCTTC; CDR3: CASSFTGTSAYNEQFF
V: TRBV6-5; D: .; size: .; J: TRBJ2-5; DNA: TGTGCCAGCCACTCGGGGTTGGGGGGAGAGACCCAGTACTTC; CDR3: CASHSGLGGETQYF
V: TRBV15; D: TRBD1; size: .; J: TRBJ2-3; DNA: TGTGCCACCAGCAGAGGGGACAGGGGTATTCCGGATACGCAGTATTTT; CDR3: CATSRGDRGIPDTQYF
V: TRBV10-1; D: .; size: .; J: TRBJ2-5; DNA: TGCGCCAGCAGTGAGACGGGTCAAGAGACCCAGTACTTC; CDR3: CASSETGQETQYF
V: TRBV30; D: .; size: once; J: TRBJ1-5; DNA: TGTGCCTGGAGTGTAGGTGGAGACCATCAGCCCCAGCATTTT; CDR3: CAWSVGGDHQPQHF
V: TRBV23-1; D: TRBD1; size: .; J: TRBJ1-2; DNA: TGCGCCAGCAGTCAAGTGACAGGGGCACGGCACTATGGCTACACCTTC; CDR3: CASSQVTGARHYGYTF
V: TRBV5-6; D: .; size: .; J: TRBJ2-3; DNA: TGTGCCAGCAGCTTGGCCGGGGGAGGCACAGATACGCAGTATTTT; CDR3: CASSLAGGGTDTQYF
V: TRBV6-6; D: TRBD1; size: .; J: TRBJ2-5; DNA: TGTGCCAGCAGTGGGACAGCTCAAGAGACCCAGTACTTC; CDR3: CASSGTAQETQYF
V: TRBV5-6; D: .; size: few; J: TRBJ1-1; DNA: TGTGCCAGCAGTACAGGGTACAGCACTGAAGCTTTCTTT; CDR3: CASSTGYSTEAFF
V: TRBV4-1; D: .; size: .; J: TRBJ2-3; DNA: TGCGCCAGCAGCCACCCACACACAGATACGCAGTATTTT; CDR3: CASSHPHTDTQYF
V: TRBV11-2; D: TRBD1; size: .; J: TRBJ1-1; DNA: TGTGCCAGCAGCCCCCCGACAGGGGTGAACACTGAAGCTTTCTTT; CDR3: CASSPPTGVNTEAFF
V: TRBV12-5; D: TRBD1; size: .; J: TRBJ1-2; DNA: TGTGCTAGTGGTCCCGGGACAGGGAATGGCTACACCTTC; CDR3: CASGPGTGNGYTF